This note documents a single TCR beta chain sequence. Profiling relied on immunoSEQ multiplex PCR, and the TCRdb table lists in-frame clones only, not all of them. The profile shows 250,000 or so clones, about 85% of them singletons. This specimen comes from a study of blood T cell repertoires in COVID-19. Germline assignment: CDR1 SGHTS and CDR2 YDEGEE. V lost 9 bases and J 3 bases, leaving 16 bases between the germline ends. The CDR3 loop spans 14 amino acids. The TCR sequence derives from a woman in her fifties or sixties who had been exposed to COVID-19. The chain combines TRBV5-8 with TRBJ2-1; D unresolved. Sequenced sample: PBMCs or T cells enriched from blood (not recorded which). The CDR3 loop is CATKPDNFYNEQFF. In DNA form, the CDR3 reads TGTGCCACGAAACCCGACAACTTCTACAATGAGCAGTTCTTC.